The 31 T cell receptor beta chains below were found in one sample sequenced in a study of monozygotic twins with inflammatory bowel disease. No DNA is given; TCRdb re-called the 5' RACE reads and lists each CDR3 protein once. The table for this sample gives some 150,000 distinct CDR3 sequences. The sequenced sample was blood. The source of these receptors is a human donor with ulcerative colitis or Crohn's disease, or a healthy co-twin of an affected twin (not recorded which).

This chain joins TRBV6-5 and TRBJ2-1; TCRdb's assignment of TRBD2 cannot be checked, as there is no DNA. CDR1 and CDR2 (germline): MNHEY, SVGAGI. The CDR3 is 18 residues long. The CDR3 sequence: CASSYPGTSGGSGNEQFF.

V is TRBV7-8 and J is TRBJ2-2; there is no DNA to check the TCRdb D call of TRBD1. In germline, CDR1 is SGHVS, CDR2 FQNEAQ. CDR3 size: 13 residues. The CDR3 spells CASPPPNTGELFF.

The rearrangement links TRBV5-1 to TRBJ2-1; TCRdb lists TRBD2, though no DNA is available to test this call. This CDR3 spans 15 amino acids. Germline values: CDR1 SGHRS, CDR2 YFSETQ. CDR3 region: CASSLGQGGGNEQFF.

The gene calls are TRBV7-2 and TRBJ2-5; TCRdb indicates TRBD1, and absent DNA this call remains unverified. Per the germline V gene, CDR1 is SGHTA and CDR2 is FQGNSA. CDR3 length: 13 amino acids. The CDR3 here is CASSGGVQETQYF.

The chain recombines TRBV5-5 with TRBJ2-2. Germline lookup yields CDR1 SGHKS and CDR2 YYEKEE (reference sequence). The CDR3 has 16 amino acids. CDR3 amino acids: CASTSVTSVGTGELFF.

The chain joins TRBV7-6 to TRBJ2-3. Germline V gene sequence: CDR1 SGHVS, CDR2 FNYEAQ. The CDR3 loop spans 14 amino acids. The CDR3 spells CASSLVGSTDTQYF.

The chain employs TRBV25-1 and TRBJ2-3; TCRdb picks TRBD2, but there is no DNA to check that call. CDR3 length: 15 residues. Germline V CDR1 and CDR2: MGHDK, SYGVNS. This CDR3 reads CASSAERTSTDTQYF.

V usage is TRBV28 and J usage is TRBJ2-1. Germline loops: CDR1 MDHEN, CDR2 SYDVKM. This CDR3 spans 13 amino acids. The CDR3 here is CASSPSSWNEQFF.

V usage is TRBV30 and J usage is TRBJ1-2; TCRdb indicates TRBD1, and absent DNA this call remains unverified. The length of the CDR3 is 11 residues. Germline V gene lookup returns CDR1 GTSNPN and CDR2 SVGIG (reference sequence). CDR3 amino acids: CAYWGSYGYTF.

This chain uses TRBV20-1 with TRBJ1-5. This CDR3 contains 13 residues. Germline CDR1 reads DFQATT; CDR2 reads SNEGSKA (reference sequence). The CDR3 loop reads CSVRDKETQPQHF.

The chain links TRBV5-1 to TRBJ2-1. The CDR3 contains 16 residues. Per the germline V gene, CDR1 is SGHRS and CDR2 is YFSETQ. The CDR3 sequence is CASSLLGGFAYNEQFF.

This chain uses TRBV7-3 with TRBJ1-1; TCRdb lists TRBD1, though no DNA is available to test this call. Germline CDR1 and CDR2: SGHTA and FQGTGA. This CDR3 contains 14 residues. The CDR3 is CASSLGHRDTEAFF.

The chain couples TRBV7-9 to TRBJ2-7. CDR1 and CDR2 from the germline V gene are SEHNR and FQNEAQ (reference sequence). This CDR3 has 12 amino acids. CDR3: CASSFRPNEQYF.

The rearrangement links TRBV6-5 to TRBJ2-2; TCRdb's D call of TRBD1 is untestable without DNA. The CDR3 loop spans 16 amino acids. Germline loops: CDR1 MNHEY, CDR2 SVGAGI. Here the CDR3 reads CASNRGLYANTGELFF.

The chain joins TRBV5-5 to TRBJ1-2. There are 14 residues in the CDR3. Germline loops: CDR1 SGHKS, CDR2 YYEKEE (reference sequence). The CDR3 loop reads CASSLESASYGYTF. Combining the CDR3 with reference TRBV5-5 and TRBJ1-2 gives the whole variable domain DAGVTQSPTHLIKTRGQQVTLRCSPISGHKSVSWYQQVLGQGPQFIFQYYEKEERGRGNFPDRFSARQFPNYSSELNVNALLLGDSALYLCASSLESASYGYTFGSGTRLTVV.

This chain joins TRBV10-3 and TRBJ2-7; TCRdb lists TRBD1, though no DNA is available to test this call. There are 13 residues in the CDR3. Germline-derived CDR1 and CDR2 are ENHRY and SYGVKD. The CDR3 is CAISGDRGYEQYF.

The chain is built from TRBV6-2 or TRBV6-3 and TRBJ1-1; TCRdb selects TRBD1, and the lack of DNA leaves this call unchecked. The CDR3 covers 15 residues. Germline assignment: CDR1 MNHEY and CDR2 SVGEGT. The CDR3 is CASRELDRWNTEAFF.

This chain connects TRBV11-1 to TRBJ1-1. This CDR3 has 13 residues. The germline CDR1 and CDR2 sequences are SGHAT and FQDESV (reference sequence). CDR3 in amino acids: CASSKTGNTEAFF.

The chain couples TRBV5-8 to TRBJ1-3. This CDR3 has 14 amino acids. CDR1 SGHTS and CDR2 YDEGEE come from the germline V gene. The CDR3 here is CASSLGISGNTIYF.

V gene TRBV11-3 combines with J gene TRBJ2-7. The CDR3 is made up of 14 amino acids. CDR1 SGHNT and CDR2 YENEEA come from the germline V gene. The CDR3 loop reads CASSLVVDSYEQYF.

The chain uses TRBV5-1 and TRBJ2-2; TCRdb's D gene call, TRBD1, goes unchecked for lack of DNA. Germline V gene sequence: CDR1 SGHRS, CDR2 YFSETQ. This CDR3 spans 15 amino acids. The CDR3 loop reads CASSPGQGDTGELFF.

V and J are TRBV14 and TRBJ1-1; TCRdb lists TRBD1, though no DNA is available to test this call. In germline, CDR1 is SGHDN, CDR2 FVKESK. This CDR3 spans 16 amino acids. CDR3 sequence: CASSQIQGKGNTEAFF.

The V gene is TRBV10-3, the J gene TRBJ2-1; TCRdb names TRBD1, which stays unverified in the absence of DNA. Germline loops: CDR1 ENHRY, CDR2 SYGVKD. The CDR3 runs to 17 residues. The CDR3 here is CAITVQGRGASYNEQFF.

The chain is built from TRBV4-1 and TRBJ2-3; without DNA, the TCRdb call of TRBD2 cannot be checked. The CDR3 spans 17 residues. The V gene's germline CDR1 is MGHRA and CDR2 YSYEKL. The CDR3 loop reads CASSQGAASGSPDTQYF.

The rearrangement uses TRBV12-3 or TRBV12-4 and TRBJ1-4; TCRdb calls TRBD1, which cannot be checked without DNA. The CDR3 is 12 residues long. The CDR3 spells CASSFGGEKLFF.

This sequence joins TRBV18 and TRBJ1-5; with no DNA, the TCRdb D assignment of TRBD1 cannot be verified. Germline CDR1 and CDR2: KGHSH and LQKENI. This CDR3 spans 13 amino acids. CDR3 loop: CASGQGLNQPQHF.

This chain links TRBV12-2 with TRBJ2-3; TCRdb lists TRBD1, though no DNA is available to test this call. TRBV12-2 is an annotated pseudogene. This CDR3 spans 16 amino acids. The CDR3 protein is CASRLVFPSHTDTQYF.

The chain is built from TRBV7-2 and TRBJ2-2. CDR3 size: 14 residues. Germline V CDR1 and CDR2: SGHTA, FQGNSA. This CDR3 is CASSLGPSGGELFF.

This chain connects TRBV4-1 to TRBJ2-1. The germline gives CDR1 MGHRA, CDR2 YSYEKL. The CDR3 runs 15 residues. The CDR3 reads CASSQARYENNEQFF.

The chain recombines TRBV12-3 or TRBV12-4 with TRBJ2-5; TCRdb lists TRBD1, though no DNA is available to test this call. CDR3 size: 15 residues. This CDR3 reads CASSLRQAFQETQYF.

The genes are TRBV5-1 and TRBJ1-1. Germline assignment: CDR1 SGHRS and CDR2 YFSETQ. The CDR3 is 14 amino acids. CDR3 in amino acids: CASSLAQSNTEAFF. Looking up the rest from reference TRBV5-1 and TRBJ1-1 gives the full variable domain: KAGVTQTPRYLIKTRGQQVTLSCSPISGHRSVSWYQQTPGQGLQFLFEYFSETQRNKGNFPGRFSGRQFSNSRSEMNVSTLELGDSALYLCASSLAQSNTEAFFGQGTRLTVV.